The clone carrying this T cell receptor (beta chain) was seen more than once but under ten times. Its antigen remains unknown. V lost 0 bases, J lost 5 bases, and 14 bases lay in between. CDR3 size: 15 residues. Germline V gene data show CDR1 as SGDLS and CDR2 as YYNGEE. The data derive from a study of T cell responses to AZD1222 COVID-19 vaccine. The assay was immunoSEQ multiplex PCR, and TCRdb's table has in-frame clones only and misses some. The repertoire includes 120,000 or so clones, 84% of them detected once, and around a quarter sits in the top ten. Overall study findings and caveats: With dominance at 160-218 and 743-854, vaccine-associated CD4 TCRs spanned spike. Sampled repertoires all dated from after the peak T cell response. Variant regions that are unmutated are reportedly the target of nearly half of spike-specific TCRs. Clonal diversity was possibly underestimated, and white British individuals and females predominated among donors.

The rearrangement links TRBV9 to TRBJ1-1; perhaps TRBD1 as D (5 bases). The receptor's source is an adult who received the AZD1222 COVID-19 vaccine. The sample here was peripheral blood, taken 28 days after the second AZD1222 dose. The CDR3 DNA follows: TGTGCCAGCAGCGTAGGTCGGGGGACGGGAACTGAAGCTTTCTTT. Translated: CASSVGRGTGTEAFF.